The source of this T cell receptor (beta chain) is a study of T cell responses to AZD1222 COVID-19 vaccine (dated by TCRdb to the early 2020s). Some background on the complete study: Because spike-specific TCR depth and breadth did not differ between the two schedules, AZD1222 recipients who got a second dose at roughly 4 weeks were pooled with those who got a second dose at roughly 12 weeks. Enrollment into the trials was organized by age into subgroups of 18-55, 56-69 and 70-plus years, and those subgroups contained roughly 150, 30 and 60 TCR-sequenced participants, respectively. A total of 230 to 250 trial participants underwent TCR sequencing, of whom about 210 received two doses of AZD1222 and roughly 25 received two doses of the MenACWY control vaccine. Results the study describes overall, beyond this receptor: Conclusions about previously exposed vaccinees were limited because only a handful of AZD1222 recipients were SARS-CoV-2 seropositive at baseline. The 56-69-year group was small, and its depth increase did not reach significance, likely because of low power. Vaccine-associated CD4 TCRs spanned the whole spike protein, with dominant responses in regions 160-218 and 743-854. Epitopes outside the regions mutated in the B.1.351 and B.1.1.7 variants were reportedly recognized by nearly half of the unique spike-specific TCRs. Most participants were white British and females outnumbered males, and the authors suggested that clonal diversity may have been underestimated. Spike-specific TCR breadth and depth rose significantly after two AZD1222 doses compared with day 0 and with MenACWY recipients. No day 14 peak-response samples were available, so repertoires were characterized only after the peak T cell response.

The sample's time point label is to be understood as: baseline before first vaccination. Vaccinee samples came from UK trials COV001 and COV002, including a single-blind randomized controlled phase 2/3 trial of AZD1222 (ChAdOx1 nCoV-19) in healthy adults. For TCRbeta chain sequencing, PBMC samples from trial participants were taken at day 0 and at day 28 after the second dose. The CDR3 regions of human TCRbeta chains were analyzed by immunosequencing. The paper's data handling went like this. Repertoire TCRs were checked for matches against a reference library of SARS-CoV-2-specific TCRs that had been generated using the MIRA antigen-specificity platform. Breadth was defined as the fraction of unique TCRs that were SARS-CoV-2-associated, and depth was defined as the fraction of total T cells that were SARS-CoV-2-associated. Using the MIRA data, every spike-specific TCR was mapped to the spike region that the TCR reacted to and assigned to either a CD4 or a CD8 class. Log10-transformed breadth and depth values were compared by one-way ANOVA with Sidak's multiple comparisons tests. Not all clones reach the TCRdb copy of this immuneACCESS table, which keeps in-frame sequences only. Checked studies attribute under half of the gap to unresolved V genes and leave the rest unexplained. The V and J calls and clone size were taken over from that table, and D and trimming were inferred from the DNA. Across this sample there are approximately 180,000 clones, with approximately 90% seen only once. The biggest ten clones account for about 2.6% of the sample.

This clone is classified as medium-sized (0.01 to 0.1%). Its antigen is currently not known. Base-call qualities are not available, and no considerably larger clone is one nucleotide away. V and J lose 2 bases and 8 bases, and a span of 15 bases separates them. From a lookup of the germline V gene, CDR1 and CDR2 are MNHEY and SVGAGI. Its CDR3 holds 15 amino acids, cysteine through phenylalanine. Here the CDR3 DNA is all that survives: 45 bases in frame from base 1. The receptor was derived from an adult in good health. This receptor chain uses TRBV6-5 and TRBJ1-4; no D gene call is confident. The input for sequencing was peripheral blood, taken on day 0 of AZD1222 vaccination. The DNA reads TGTGCCAGCAGTTACCCAGTCCTAGGAGAGGAAAAACTGTTTTTT. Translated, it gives CASSYPVLGEEKLFF.